This T cell receptor beta chain was found in a study of cytomegalovirus exposure and HLA in healthy donors. Study background: Assignment to the Caucasian-associated ancestry cluster applied to approximately 80% of the approximately 420 genotyped donors.

CDR1 is SEHNR, CDR2 FQNEAQ, per germline (reference sequence). The CDR3 loop spans 14 amino acids. Trimming shortened V by 7 bases and J by 4 bases, and 16 bases separated the two germline ends. Broader study findings: Among the most significant clusters, several appeared linked to common viral pathogens in a later analysis. A later analysis showed that HLA-associated TCR beta chains had undergone more clonal expansion than equally common others.

The PCR contained 60 Vbeta and 13 Jbeta primers. Original data processing: Unique TCR beta chains numbered approximately 80 million in a later analysis, with approximately 10 million shared. Clones were sequenced by immunoSEQ multiplex PCR, and TCRdb holds only the in-frame ones, with some missing. Clone size and the V and J calls come from that table; the DNA yielded D and trimming. The sample yields 150,000 to 200,000 clones, around 80% seen once. Details on this clone: The antigen is unknown.

The sequencing input was PBMCs. This clonotype was sampled from a man aged 18 to 29 in good health and CMV-seronegative. This rearrangement joins TRBV7-9 to TRBJ1-2; perhaps TRBD1 as D (5 bases). DNA for the CDR3: TGTGCCAGCACCACAGGTTGGATTTTCTATGGCTACACCTTC. Encoded protein: CASTTGWIFYGYTF. The whole variable domain, filled in from reference TRBV7-9 and TRBJ1-2, reads DTGVSQNPRHKITKRGQNVTFRCDPISEHNRLYWYRQTLGQGPEFLTYFQNEAQLEKSRLLSDRFSAERPKGSFSTLEIQRTEQGDSAMYLCASTTGWIFYGYTFGSGTRLTVV.